The present T cell receptor beta chain was sequenced within a study of T cell responses to AZD1222 COVID-19 vaccine. The data were produced by immunoSEQ multiplex PCR, yet TCRdb's version contains in-frame clones alone and is incomplete. The data show about 130,000 clones, approximately 90% seen once. The CDR3 spans 16 residues. Germline V gene lookup returns CDR1 LGHNA and CDR2 YNFKEQ. V shed 0 bases and J shed 5 bases, with 17 bases lying between them. Specimen: peripheral blood, collected on day 0 of AZD1222 vaccination. The chain couples TRBV4-2 to TRBJ2-7; either TRBD1 or TRBD2 may supply D (5 bases each). This receptor was obtained from an adult in good health. CDR3 protein: CASSQDRGELGNEQYF. CDR3 DNA sequence: TGTGCCAGCAGCCAAGATAGGGGAGAATTGGGGAACGAGCAGTACTTC.